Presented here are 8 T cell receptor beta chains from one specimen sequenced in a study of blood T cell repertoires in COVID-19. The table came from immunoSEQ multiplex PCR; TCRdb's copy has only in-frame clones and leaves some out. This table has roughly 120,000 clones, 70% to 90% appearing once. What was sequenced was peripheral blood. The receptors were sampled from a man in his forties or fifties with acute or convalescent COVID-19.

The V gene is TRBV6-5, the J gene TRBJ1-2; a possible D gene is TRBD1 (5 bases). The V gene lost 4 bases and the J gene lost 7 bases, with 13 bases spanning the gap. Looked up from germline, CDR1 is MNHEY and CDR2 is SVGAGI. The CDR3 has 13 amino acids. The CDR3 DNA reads TGTGCCAGCAGTTTTCGACAGACGGGTGGCTACACCTTC. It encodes CASSFRQTGGYTF.

The CDR3 reads CASSQRYQMGGEKLFF. The DNA of the CDR3 is TGTGCCAGCAGCCAAAGGTACCAAATGGGGGGTGAAAAACTGTTTTTT. The J gene is TRBJ1-4, the V gene TRBV4-2, with D possibly TRBD1 on 5 matching bases. CDR1 is LGHNA and CDR2 is YNFKEQ in the germline V gene. V gave up 2 bases and J gave up 7 bases, with 17 bases separating them. This CDR3 has 16 amino acids.

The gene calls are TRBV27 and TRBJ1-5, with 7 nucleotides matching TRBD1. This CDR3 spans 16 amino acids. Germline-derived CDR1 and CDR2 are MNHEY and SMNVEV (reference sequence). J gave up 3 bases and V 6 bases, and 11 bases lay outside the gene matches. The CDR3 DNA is TGTGCCAGCAGCCCCCGGGGGACAGTAATCAATCAGCCCCAGCATTTT. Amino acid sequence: CASSPRGTVINQPQHF.

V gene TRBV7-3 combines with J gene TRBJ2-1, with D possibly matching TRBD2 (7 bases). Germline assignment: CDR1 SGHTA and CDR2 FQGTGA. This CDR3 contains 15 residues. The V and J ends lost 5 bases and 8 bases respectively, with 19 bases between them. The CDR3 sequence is CASSLLGGGPHEQFF. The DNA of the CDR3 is TGTGCCAGCAGCCTGTTGGGGGGGGGCCCCCATGAGCAGTTCTTC.

DNA for the CDR3: TGTGCCAGCAGGGCTGGCGAAAAACTGTTTTTT. Residues: CASRAGEKLFF. This chain joins TRBV5-8 and TRBJ1-4; D remains ambiguous. The ends were cut back, 5 bases at V and 8 bases at J, with 7 bases in the middle. Germline CDR1 reads SGHTS; CDR2 reads YDEGEE. This CDR3 spans 11 amino acids.

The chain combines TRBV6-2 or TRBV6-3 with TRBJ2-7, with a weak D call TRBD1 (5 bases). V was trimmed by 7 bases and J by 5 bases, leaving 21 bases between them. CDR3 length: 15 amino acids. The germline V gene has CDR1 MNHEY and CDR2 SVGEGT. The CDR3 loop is CASTPTSGLGDEQYF. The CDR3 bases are TGTGCCAGCACCCCCACTTCCGGGTTAGGGGACGAGCAGTACTTC.

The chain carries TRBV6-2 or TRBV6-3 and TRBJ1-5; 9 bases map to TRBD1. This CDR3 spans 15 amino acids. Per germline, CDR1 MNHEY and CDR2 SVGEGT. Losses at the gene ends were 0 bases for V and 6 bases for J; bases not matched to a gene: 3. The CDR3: CASSYSSTGGQPQHF. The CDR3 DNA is TGTGCCAGCAGTTACTCGTCGACAGGGGGTCAGCCCCAGCATTTT.

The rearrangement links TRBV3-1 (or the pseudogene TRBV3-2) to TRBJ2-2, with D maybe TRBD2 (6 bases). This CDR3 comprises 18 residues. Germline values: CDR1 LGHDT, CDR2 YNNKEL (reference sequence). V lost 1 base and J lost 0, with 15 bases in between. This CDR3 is CASSQGTAGRTNTGELFF. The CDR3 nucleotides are TGTGCCAGCAGCCAAGGAACGGCGGGGAGGACGAACACCGGGGAGCTGTTTTTT.